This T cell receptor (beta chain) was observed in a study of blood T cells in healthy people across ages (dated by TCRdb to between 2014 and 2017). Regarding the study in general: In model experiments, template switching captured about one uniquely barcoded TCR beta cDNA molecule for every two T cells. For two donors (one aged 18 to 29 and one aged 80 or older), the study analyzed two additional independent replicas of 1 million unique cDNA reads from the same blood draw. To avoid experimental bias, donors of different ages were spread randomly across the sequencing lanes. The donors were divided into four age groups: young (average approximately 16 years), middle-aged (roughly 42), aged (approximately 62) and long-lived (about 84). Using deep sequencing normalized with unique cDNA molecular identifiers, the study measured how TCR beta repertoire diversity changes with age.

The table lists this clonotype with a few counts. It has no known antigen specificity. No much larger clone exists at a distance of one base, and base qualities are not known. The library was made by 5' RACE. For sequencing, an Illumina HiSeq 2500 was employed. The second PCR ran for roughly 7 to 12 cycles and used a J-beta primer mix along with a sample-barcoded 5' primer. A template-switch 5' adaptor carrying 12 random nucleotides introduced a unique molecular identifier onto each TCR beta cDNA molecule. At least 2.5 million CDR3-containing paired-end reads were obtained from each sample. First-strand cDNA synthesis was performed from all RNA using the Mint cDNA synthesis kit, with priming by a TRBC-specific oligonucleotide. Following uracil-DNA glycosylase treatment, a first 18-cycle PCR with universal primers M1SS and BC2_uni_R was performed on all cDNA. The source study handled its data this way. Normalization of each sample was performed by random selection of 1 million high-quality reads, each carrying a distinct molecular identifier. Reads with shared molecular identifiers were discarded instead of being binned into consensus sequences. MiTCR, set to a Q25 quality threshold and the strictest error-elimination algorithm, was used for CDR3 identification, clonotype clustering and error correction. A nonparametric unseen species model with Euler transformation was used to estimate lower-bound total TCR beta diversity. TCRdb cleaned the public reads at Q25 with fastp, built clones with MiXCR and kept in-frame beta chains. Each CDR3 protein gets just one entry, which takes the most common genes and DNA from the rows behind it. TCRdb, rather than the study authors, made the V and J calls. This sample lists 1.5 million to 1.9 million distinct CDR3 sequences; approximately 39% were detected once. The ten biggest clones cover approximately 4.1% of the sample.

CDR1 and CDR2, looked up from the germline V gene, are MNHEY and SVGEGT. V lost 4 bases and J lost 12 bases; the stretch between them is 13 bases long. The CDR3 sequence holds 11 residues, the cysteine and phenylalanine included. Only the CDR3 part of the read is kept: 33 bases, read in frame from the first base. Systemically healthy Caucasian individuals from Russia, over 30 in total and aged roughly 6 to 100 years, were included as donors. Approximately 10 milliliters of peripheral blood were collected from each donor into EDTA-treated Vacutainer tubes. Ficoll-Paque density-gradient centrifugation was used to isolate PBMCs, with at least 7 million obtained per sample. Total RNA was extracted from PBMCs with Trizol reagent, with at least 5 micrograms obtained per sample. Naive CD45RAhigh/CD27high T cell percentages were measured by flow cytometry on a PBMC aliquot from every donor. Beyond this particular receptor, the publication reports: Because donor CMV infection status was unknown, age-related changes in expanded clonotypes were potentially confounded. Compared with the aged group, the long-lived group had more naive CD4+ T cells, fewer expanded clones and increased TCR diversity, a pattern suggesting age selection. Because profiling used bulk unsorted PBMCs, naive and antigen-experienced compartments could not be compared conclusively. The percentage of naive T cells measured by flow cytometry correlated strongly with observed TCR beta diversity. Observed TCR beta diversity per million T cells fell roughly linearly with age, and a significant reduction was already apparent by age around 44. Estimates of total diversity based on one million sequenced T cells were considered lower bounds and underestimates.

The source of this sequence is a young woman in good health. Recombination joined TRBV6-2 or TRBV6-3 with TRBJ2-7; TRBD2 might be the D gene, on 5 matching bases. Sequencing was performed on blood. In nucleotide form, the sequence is TGTGCCAGCAGTTTCACTATGGAGGTGTACTTC. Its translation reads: CASSFTMEVYF.